Sequencing of this TCR beta chain was carried out in a study of T cell clones after liver transplantation. Across the whole study: Post-transplant blood was tracked for graft-donor-reactive T cell clones identified in a pre-transplant mixed lymphocyte reaction. Until 12-24 months post-transplant, subjects got standard immunosuppression and no induction. Study observations and caveats: Low donor cell numbers restricted donor-reactive repertoire measurement in a couple of subjects.

CDR1 SGHRS and CDR2 YFSETQ come from the germline V gene. Trimming cost V 6 bases and J 4 bases; bases outside gene matches: 4. CDR3 length: 14 amino acids. On this clone: Its cognate antigen is unknown.

Method: immunoSEQ multiplex PCR; TCRdb's copy keeps in-frame clones and lacks some. The sample shows over 60,000 clones, about four fifths of them seen only once. The source of this sequence is a human donor who received a liver transplant. The chain couples TRBV5-1 to TRBJ2-2; 9 nucleotides align to TRBD2. The material sequenced was CD4+ T cells from blood, taken before liver transplant. The CDR3 DNA follows: TGCGCCAGCAAGGAACTAGCGGGCACCGGGGAGCTGTTTTTT. It translates to CASKELAGTGELFF.